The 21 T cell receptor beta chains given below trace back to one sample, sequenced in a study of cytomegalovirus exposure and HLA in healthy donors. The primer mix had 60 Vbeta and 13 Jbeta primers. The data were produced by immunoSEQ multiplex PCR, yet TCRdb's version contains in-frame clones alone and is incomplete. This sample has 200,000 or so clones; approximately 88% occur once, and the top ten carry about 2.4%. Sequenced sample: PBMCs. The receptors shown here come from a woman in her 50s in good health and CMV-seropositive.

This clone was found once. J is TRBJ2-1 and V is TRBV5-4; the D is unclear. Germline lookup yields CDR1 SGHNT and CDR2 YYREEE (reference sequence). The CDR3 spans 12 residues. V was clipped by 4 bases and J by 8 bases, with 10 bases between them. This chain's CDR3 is CASSQVGHEQFF. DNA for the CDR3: TGTGCCAGCAGCCAAGTTGGCCATGAGCAGTTCTTC.

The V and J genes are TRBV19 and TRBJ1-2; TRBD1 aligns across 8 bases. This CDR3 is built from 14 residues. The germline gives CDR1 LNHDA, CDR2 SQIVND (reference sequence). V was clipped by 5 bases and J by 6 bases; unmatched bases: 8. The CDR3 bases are TGTGCCAGTAGTCGCCCGCAGGGGGCTAATGGCTACACCTTC. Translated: CASSRPQGANGYTF. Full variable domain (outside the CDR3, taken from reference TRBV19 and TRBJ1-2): DGGITQSPKYLFRKEGQNVTLSCEQNLNHDAMYWYRQDPGQGLRLIYYSQIVNDFQKGDIAEGYSVSREKKESFPLTVTSAQKNPTAFYLCASSRPQGANGYTFGSGTRLTVV.

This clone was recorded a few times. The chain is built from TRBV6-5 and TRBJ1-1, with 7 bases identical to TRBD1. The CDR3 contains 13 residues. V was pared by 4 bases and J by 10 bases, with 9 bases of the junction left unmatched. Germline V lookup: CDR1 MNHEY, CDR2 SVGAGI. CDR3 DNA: TGTGCCAGCAGTTTCGACGACAGGGCCCCAGCTTTCTTT. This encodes CASSFDDRAPAFF.

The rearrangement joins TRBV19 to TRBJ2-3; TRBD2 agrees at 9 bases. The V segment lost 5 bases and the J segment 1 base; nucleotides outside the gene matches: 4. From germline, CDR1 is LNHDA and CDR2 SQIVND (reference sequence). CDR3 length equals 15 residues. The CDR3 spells CASSGVAGGTDTQYF. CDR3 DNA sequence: TGTGCCAGTAGTGGGGTAGCGGGGGGCACAGATACGCAGTATTTT.

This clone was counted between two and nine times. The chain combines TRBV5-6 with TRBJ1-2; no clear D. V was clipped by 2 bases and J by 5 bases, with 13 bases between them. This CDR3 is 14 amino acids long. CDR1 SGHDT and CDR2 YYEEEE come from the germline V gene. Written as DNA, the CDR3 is TGTGCCAGCAGCTTCAACCTTAGAGCGTATGGCTACACCTTC. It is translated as CASSFNLRAYGYTF.

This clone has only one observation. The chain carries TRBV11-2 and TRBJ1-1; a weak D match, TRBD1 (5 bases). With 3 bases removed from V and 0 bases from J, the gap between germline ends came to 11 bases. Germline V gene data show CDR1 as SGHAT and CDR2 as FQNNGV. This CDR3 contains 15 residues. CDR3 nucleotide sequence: TGTGCCAGCAGCTTTCGGGGGAAGGTGAACACTGAAGCTTTCTTT. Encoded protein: CASSFRGKVNTEAFF.

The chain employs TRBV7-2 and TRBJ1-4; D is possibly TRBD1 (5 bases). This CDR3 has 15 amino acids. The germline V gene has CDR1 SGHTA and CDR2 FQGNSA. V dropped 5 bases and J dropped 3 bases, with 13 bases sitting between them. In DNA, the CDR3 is TGTGCCAGCAGCCGTCCGGGGGTCCCTAATGAAAAACTGTTTTTT. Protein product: CASSRPGVPNEKLFF.

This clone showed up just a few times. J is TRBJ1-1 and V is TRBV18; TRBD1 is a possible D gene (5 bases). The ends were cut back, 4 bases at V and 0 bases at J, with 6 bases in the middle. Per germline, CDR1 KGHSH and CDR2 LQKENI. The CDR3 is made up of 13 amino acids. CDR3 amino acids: CASSQGMNTEAFF. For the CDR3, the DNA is TGTGCCAGCTCACAGGGGATGAACACTGAAGCTTTCTTT.

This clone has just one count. The CDR3 is CASSSRGQGANTGELFF. CDR3 coding DNA: TGTGCCAGTAGTAGCCGAGGACAGGGAGCGAACACCGGGGAGCTGTTTTTT. This chain joins TRBV19 and TRBJ2-2; 8 nucleotides align to TRBD1. CDR1 and CDR2 from the germline V gene are LNHDA and SQIVND (reference sequence). The CDR3 has 17 amino acids. Trimming at V came to 4 bases and at J to 0 bases, leaving 7 bases not matched to a gene.

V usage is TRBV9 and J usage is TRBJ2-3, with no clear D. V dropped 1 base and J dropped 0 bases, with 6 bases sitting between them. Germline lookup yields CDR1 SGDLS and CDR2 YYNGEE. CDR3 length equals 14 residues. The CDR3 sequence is CASSVSGSTDTQYF. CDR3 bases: TGTGCCAGCAGCGTATCCGGGAGCACAGATACGCAGTATTTT.

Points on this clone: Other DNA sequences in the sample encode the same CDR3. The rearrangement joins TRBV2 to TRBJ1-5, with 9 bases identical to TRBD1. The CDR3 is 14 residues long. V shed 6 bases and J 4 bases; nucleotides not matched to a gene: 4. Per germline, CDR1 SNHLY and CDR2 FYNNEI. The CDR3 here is CASSKDRGNQPQHF. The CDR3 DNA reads TGTGCCAGCAGCAAGGACAGGGGAAATCAGCCCCAGCATTTT.

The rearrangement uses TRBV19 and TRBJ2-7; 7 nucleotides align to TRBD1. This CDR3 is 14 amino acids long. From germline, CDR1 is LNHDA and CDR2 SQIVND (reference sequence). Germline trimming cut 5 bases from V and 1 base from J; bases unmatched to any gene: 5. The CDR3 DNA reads TGTGCCAGTAGTCTCCGGGGACAGTCCTACGAGCAGTACTTC. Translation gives CASSLRGQSYEQYF.

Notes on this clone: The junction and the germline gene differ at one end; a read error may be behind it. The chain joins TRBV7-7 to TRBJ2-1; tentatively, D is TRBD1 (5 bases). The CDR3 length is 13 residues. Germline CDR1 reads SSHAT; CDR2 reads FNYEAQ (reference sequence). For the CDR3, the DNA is TGTGCTAGCAGCCCAGGGATTAACAATGAGCAGTTCTTC. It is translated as CASSPGINNEQFF.

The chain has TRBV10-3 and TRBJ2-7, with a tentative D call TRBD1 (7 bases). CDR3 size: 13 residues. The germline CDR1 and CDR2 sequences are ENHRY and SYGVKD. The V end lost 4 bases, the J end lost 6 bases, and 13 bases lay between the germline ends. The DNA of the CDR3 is TGTGCCATCAGTGTGGAGGGGGCAGGCGAGCAGTACTTC. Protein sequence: CAISVEGAGEQYF.

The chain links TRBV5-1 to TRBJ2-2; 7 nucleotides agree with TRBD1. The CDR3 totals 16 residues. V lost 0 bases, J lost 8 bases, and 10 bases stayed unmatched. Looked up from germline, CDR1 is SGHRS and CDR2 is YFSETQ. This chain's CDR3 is CASSLAGTERGGELFF. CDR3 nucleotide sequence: TGCGCCAGCAGCTTGGCCGGGACAGAAAGAGGAGGGGAGCTGTTTTTT.

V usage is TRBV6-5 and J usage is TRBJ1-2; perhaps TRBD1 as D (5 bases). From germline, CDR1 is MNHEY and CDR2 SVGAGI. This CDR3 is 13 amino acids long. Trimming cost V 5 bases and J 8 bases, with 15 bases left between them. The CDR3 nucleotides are TGTGCCAGCAGTGGGACGGGACTTCAGGGCTACACCTTC. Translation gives CASSGTGLQGYTF.

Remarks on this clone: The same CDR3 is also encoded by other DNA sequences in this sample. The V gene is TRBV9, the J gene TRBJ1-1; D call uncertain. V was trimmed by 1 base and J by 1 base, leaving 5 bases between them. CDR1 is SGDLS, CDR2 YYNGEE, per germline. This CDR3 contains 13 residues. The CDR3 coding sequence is TGTGCCAGCAGCGTAACTGGGAACACTGAAGCTTTCTTT. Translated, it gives CASSVTGNTEAFF.

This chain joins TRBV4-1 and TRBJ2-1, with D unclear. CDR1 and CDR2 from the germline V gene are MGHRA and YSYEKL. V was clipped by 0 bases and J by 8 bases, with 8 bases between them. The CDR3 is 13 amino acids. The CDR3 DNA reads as TGCGCCAGCAGCCAAGATTTGTCCTATGAGCAGTTCTTC. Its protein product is CASSQDLSYEQFF.

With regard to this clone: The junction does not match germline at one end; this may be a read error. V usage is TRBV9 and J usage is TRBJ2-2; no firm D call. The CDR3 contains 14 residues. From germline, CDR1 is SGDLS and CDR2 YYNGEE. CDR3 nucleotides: TGTGCCGGCAGCACTTACAGGAACACCGGGGAGCTGTTTTTT. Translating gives CAGSTYRNTGELFF.

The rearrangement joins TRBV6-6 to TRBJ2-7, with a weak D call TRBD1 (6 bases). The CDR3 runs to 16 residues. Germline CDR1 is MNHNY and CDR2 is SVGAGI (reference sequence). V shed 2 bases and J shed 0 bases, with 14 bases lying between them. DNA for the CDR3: TGTGCCAGCAGTTACGGTAATGGGGACATCTCCTACGAGCAGTACTTC. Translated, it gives CASSYGNGDISYEQYF.

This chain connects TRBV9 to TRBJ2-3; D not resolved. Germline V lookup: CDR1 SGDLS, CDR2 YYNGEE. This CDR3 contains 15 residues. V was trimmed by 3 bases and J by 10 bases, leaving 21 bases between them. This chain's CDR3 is CASSASSALSVPQYF. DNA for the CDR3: TGTGCCAGCAGCGCAAGTTCCGCGTTGAGTGTCCCGCAGTATTTT.